Following are 31 T cell receptor beta chains from one sample sequenced in a study of blood T cell repertoires in COVID-19. Using immunoSEQ multiplex PCR, the repertoire was profiled, and TCRdb retains in-frame clones only, with some absent. In the table there are 150,000 to 200,000 clones, more than 80% of which are singletons. The sequenced material came from peripheral blood. Every receptor here comes from a woman aged 55-70 years with COVID-19, enrolled during active disease.

V and J are TRBV6-5 and TRBJ2-2; D is uncertain. Germline V gives CDR1 MNHEY, CDR2 SVGAGI. V shed 6 bases and J shed 4 bases, with 12 bases lying between them. The CDR3 sequence is 14 residues long. The CDR3 DNA sequence: TGTGCCAGCAGATCGTATTTCTCCACCGGGGAGCTGTTTTTT. It yields the protein CASRSYFSTGELFF.

This clone was recorded once. The chain uses TRBV18 and TRBJ1-6; D is possibly TRBD1 (5 bases). V dropped 2 bases and J dropped 10 bases, with 18 bases sitting between them. CDR3 length: 16 amino acids. Germline loops: CDR1 KGHSH, CDR2 LQKENI. As DNA, the CDR3 is TGTGCCAGCTCACCATCCCTTGGCAGGGAGGGCTCACCCCTCCACTTT. Protein sequence: CASSPSLGREGSPLHF.

This sequence joins TRBV18 and TRBJ2-1; possible D gene TRBD2, 5 bases. Deletions cut 2 bases from V and 7 bases from J, with 6 bases between. Germline CDR1 reads KGHSH; CDR2 reads LQKENI. The CDR3 sequence is 12 residues long. CDR3 amino acids: CASSPIANEQFF. CDR3 nucleotides: TGTGCCAGCTCACCAATAGCGAATGAGCAGTTCTTC.

This clone was seen only once. The CDR3 sequence: CASSLDREKLFF. The CDR3 nucleotides are TGTGCCAGCAGTCTGGACAGGGAAAAACTGTTTTTT. The rearrangement joins TRBV6-5 to TRBJ1-4; 7 bases match TRBD1. The ends lost 5 bases at V and 8 bases at J; junction bases unmatched: 2. In germline, CDR1 is MNHEY, CDR2 SVGAGI. The CDR3 consists of 12 residues.

The rearrangement uses TRBV11-2 and TRBJ2-7; 8 bases align to TRBD1. Germline CDR1 SGHAT, CDR2 FQNNGV. CDR3 length equals 13 residues. V lost 8 bases and J lost 6; bases outside the gene matches: 9. The CDR3 DNA is TGTGCCAGCGGCGTCCAGGGGGCAGGCGAGCAGTACTTC. Translating gives CASGVQGAGEQYF.

This rearrangement joins TRBV19 to TRBJ1-4; D is possibly TRBD1 (6 bases). The CDR3 runs 17 residues. The germline V gene has CDR1 LNHDA and CDR2 SQIVND (reference sequence). Trimming pared 5 bases from V and 8 bases from J, leaving 24 bases between. This CDR3 is CASSRTPGPPQGEKLFF. The CDR3 DNA reads as TGTGCCAGTAGTCGCACGCCGGGACCGCCGCAGGGGGAAAAACTGTTTTTT.

The chain employs TRBV6-6 and TRBJ1-1, with D uncertain. The germline gives CDR1 MNHNY, CDR2 SVGAGI (reference sequence). This CDR3 contains 16 residues. The V gene lost 0 bases and the J gene lost 8 bases, with 19 bases spanning the gap. CDR3 in amino acids: CASSYSRRNKDSEAFF. The CDR3, as DNA: TGTGCCAGCAGTTACTCTAGGAGAAACAAAGACTCGGAAGCTTTCTTT.

The rearrangement links TRBV12-5 to TRBJ1-1; unclear D gene. There are 13 residues in the CDR3. Trimming left V 6 bases short and J 1 base short, with 9 bases between. Germline V lookup: CDR1 LGHNT, CDR2 FRNRAP. The CDR3 sequence: CASGSYPNTEAFF. CDR3 DNA: TGTGCTAGTGGAAGCTACCCGAACACTGAAGCTTTCTTT.

The V and J genes are TRBV6-5 and TRBJ2-1; 13 nucleotides match TRBD2. V gave up 4 bases and J gave up 5 bases; unmatched junction bases: 2. CDR1 MNHEY and CDR2 SVGAGI come from the germline V gene. The CDR3 is 15 amino acids. The CDR3 loop reads CASSWTSGGHNEQFF. The CDR3 bases are TGTGCCAGCAGTTGGACTAGCGGGGGTCACAATGAGCAGTTCTTC.

In its sample, this clone was seen a few times. The chain is built from TRBV6-5 and TRBJ1-1; no clear D. In germline, CDR1 is MNHEY, CDR2 SVGAGI. This CDR3 region has 12 residues. The V end was cut by 10 bases, the J end by 4 bases, with 13 bases between. In DNA form, the CDR3 reads TGTGCCATCCTCGGGGTACCCACTGAAGCTTTCTTT. Translation gives CAILGVPTEAFF.

The chain recombines TRBV19 with TRBJ1-5; 7 positions match TRBD1. The trim removed 7 bases at V and 0 bases at J, leaving 6 bases unmatched. CDR1 LNHDA and CDR2 SQIVND come from the germline V gene (reference sequence). This CDR3 comprises 15 residues. The CDR3 loop reads CASTVTGYSNQPQHF. The CDR3 DNA reads as TGTGCCAGTACAGTGACAGGGTATAGCAATCAGCCCCAGCATTTT.

This chain joins TRBV4-3 and TRBJ1-3; 7 positions match TRBD1. CDR1 LGHNA and CDR2 YSLEER come from the germline V gene. The CDR3 loop spans 15 amino acids. V was pared by 3 bases and J by 3 bases, with 5 bases of the junction left unmatched. The CDR3 coding sequence is TGCGCCAGCAGCCAGAAACAGGGGTTTGGAAACACCATATATTTT. Amino acids: CASSQKQGFGNTIYF.

The chain is built from TRBV7-6 and TRBJ2-3; TRBD2 matches 12 bases. V lost 7 bases, J lost 1 base, and 3 bases stayed unmatched. This CDR3 contains 15 residues. Germline values: CDR1 SGHVS, CDR2 FNYEAQ. The CDR3 coding sequence is TGTGCCAGCACGCGGACTAGCGGGGGCACAGATACGCAGTATTTT. It encodes CASTRTSGGTDTQYF.

The chain carries TRBV10-3 and TRBJ2-7; 8 bases are a match to TRBD1. Germline V CDR1 and CDR2: ENHRY, SYGVKD. This CDR3 has 14 amino acids. With V trimmed by 3 bases and J by 4 bases, 5 bases remained unmatched. CDR3 loop: CAISERQGSYEQYF. CDR3 DNA: TGTGCCATCAGTGAACGACAGGGGAGTTACGAGCAGTACTTC.

The J gene is TRBJ1-6, the V gene TRBV19; tentatively, D is TRBD1 (6 bases). Germline V lookup: CDR1 LNHDA, CDR2 SQIVND (reference sequence). The CDR3 consists of 16 residues. V was pared by 3 bases and J by 5 bases, with 14 bases between. This chain's CDR3 is CASSISNRAHNSPLHF. CDR3 bases: TGTGCCAGTAGTATCAGTAACAGGGCCCATAATTCACCCCTCCACTTT.

This chain uses TRBV18 with TRBJ2-1; 9 positions match TRBD2. The germline CDR1 and CDR2 sequences are KGHSH and LQKENI. This CDR3 has 16 residues. V shed 0 bases and J 4 bases; nucleotides not matched to a gene: 4. CDR3: CASSPPSGGAYNEQFF. The DNA for the CDR3 is TGTGCCAGCTCACCACCTAGCGGGGGCGCATACAATGAGCAGTTCTTC.

The chain joins TRBV7-9 to TRBJ2-6, with TRBD1 matching 8 bases. Germline-derived CDR1 and CDR2 are SEHNR and FQNEAQ (reference sequence). This CDR3 comprises 19 residues. V gave up 1 base and J gave up 0 bases; unmatched junction bases: 8. The CDR3 coding sequence is TGTGCCAGCAGCTTAGGGCCGGGACAGGCACCCTCTGGGGCCAACGTCCTGACTTTC. Translating it yields CASSLGPGQAPSGANVLTF.

The rearrangement links TRBV19 to TRBJ1-1, with a possible D match to TRBD1 (6 bases). Per the germline V gene, CDR1 is LNHDA and CDR2 is SQIVND (reference sequence). This CDR3 is 17 amino acids long. V was pared by 5 bases and J by 4 bases, with 23 bases between. CDR3 bases: TGTGCCAGTAGTCCCCCTTTAGGCGGGGGCAGGGGCACTGAAGCTTTCTTT. It yields the protein CASSPPLGGGRGTEAFF.

This chain connects TRBV5-4 to TRBJ2-1; the match to TRBD2 covers 7 bases. This CDR3 contains 17 residues. Trimming at V came to 0 bases and at J to 0 bases, leaving 6 bases not matched to a gene. CDR1 and CDR2 from the germline V gene are SGHNT and YYREEE (reference sequence). Here the CDR3 reads CASSLATGGFSYNEQFF. In nucleotides, the CDR3 is TGTGCCAGCAGCTTGGCCACCGGGGGGTTCTCCTACAATGAGCAGTTCTTC.

The rearrangement uses TRBV14 and TRBJ1-1; D unresolved. V was clipped by 4 bases and J by 1 base, with 22 bases between them. CDR1 and CDR2 (germline): SGHDN, FVKESK. CDR3 length equals 18 residues. CDR3 DNA sequence: TGTGCCAGCAGCCCGAACCCAAGGTTTAGTGGCGGGAACACTGAAGCTTTCTTT. It translates to CASSPNPRFSGGNTEAFF.

The CDR3 DNA reads TGCGCCAGCAGCCAGGGACTAGCCCGAGGGGCTGGGGAGCTGTTTTTT. Protein product: CASSQGLARGAGELFF. The gene calls are TRBV5-1 and TRBJ2-2, with 9 bases aligning to TRBD2. The CDR3 spans 16 residues. V dropped 4 bases and J dropped 8; count of bases not matched to a gene: 12. Germline lookup yields CDR1 SGHRS and CDR2 YFSETQ.

This clone appeared a single time. The gene calls are TRBV18 and TRBJ2-5; TRBD2 matches 8 bases. V dropped 8 bases and J dropped 3; count of bases not matched to a gene: 8. CDR3 size: 14 residues. Germline V CDR1 and CDR2: KGHSH, LQKENI. The CDR3, as DNA: TGTGCCAGCATCGCCGGGGGGGTCAAAGAGACCCAGTACTTC. It codes for CASIAGGVKETQYF.

The V call is TRBV7-9, the J call TRBJ1-1; 9 bases agree with TRBD1. This CDR3 region has 15 residues. V was clipped by 4 bases and J by 6 bases; unmatched bases: 9. Germline CDR1 is SEHNR and CDR2 is FQNEAQ (reference sequence). The CDR3 sequence is CASSSLKQGAAEAFF. The CDR3 DNA reads TGTGCCAGCAGCTCACTAAAACAGGGGGCGGCTGAAGCTTTCTTT.

V usage is TRBV19 and J usage is TRBJ1-5; D perhaps matches TRBD1 (6 bases). The CDR3 runs to 13 residues. Trimming shortened V by 4 bases and J by 9 bases, and 13 bases separated the two germline ends. Germline V lookup: CDR1 LNHDA, CDR2 SQIVND (reference sequence). In DNA, the CDR3 is TGTGCCAGTAGTACAAAAACAGGGTCGCCCCAGCATTTT. Translation: CASSTKTGSPQHF.

The CDR3 DNA reads TGTGCCAGCAGTTTCGCGGCCGCCTACGAGCAGTACTTC. It specifies CASSFAAAYEQYF. This chain links TRBV6-6 with TRBJ2-7; D remains ambiguous. V was clipped by 4 bases and J by 2 bases, with 9 bases between them. There are 13 residues in the CDR3. Germline V gives CDR1 MNHNY, CDR2 SVGAGI (reference sequence).

CDR3 amino acids: CASSDQVYGYTF. CDR3 nucleotides: TGTGCCAGCAGTGATCAGGTCTATGGCTACACCTTC. The chain employs TRBV2 and TRBJ1-2; D is undetermined. Germline-derived CDR1 and CDR2 are SNHLY and FYNNEI. The CDR3 sequence is 12 residues long. With 3 bases removed from V and 4 bases from J, the gap between germline ends came to 6 bases. Full variable domain (missing parts from reference TRBV2 and TRBJ1-2): EPEVTQTPSHQVTQMGQEVILRCVPISNHLYFYWYRQILGQKVEFLVSFYNNEISEKSEIFDDQFSVERPDGSNFTLKIRSTKLEDSAMYFCASSDQVYGYTFGSGTRLTVV.

The chain couples TRBV27 to TRBJ1-5; TRBD1 is a possible D gene (6 bases). CDR1 and CDR2 from the germline V gene are MNHEY and SMNVEV (reference sequence). The CDR3 runs to 16 residues. Trimming removed 0 bases from V and 4 bases from J, with 13 bases in between. The CDR3 region has the DNA TGTGCCAGCAGTTTATCCCCCAGGGGCGCGAATCAGCCCCAGCATTTT. Its protein is CASSLSPRGANQPQHF.

This chain connects TRBV14 to TRBJ2-3; 7 bases fit TRBD2. J was trimmed by 7 bases and V by 4 bases; bases with no gene match: 11. The CDR3 has 15 residues. The germline gives CDR1 SGHDN, CDR2 FVKESK. CDR3 residues: CASSPRDYVSYTQYF. The CDR3, as DNA: TGTGCCAGCAGCCCCCGGGACTATGTTTCATATACGCAGTATTTT.

The rearrangement uses TRBV7-6 and TRBJ1-6; no firm D call. Trimming cost V 1 base and J 7 bases, with 8 bases left between them. The germline V gene has CDR1 SGHVS and CDR2 FNYEAQ. The CDR3 consists of 14 residues. CDR3 region: CASSLGQRNSPLHF. CDR3 in DNA: TGTGCCAGCAGCTTAGGGCAGCGCAATTCACCCCTCCACTTT.

This chain links TRBV4-1 with TRBJ1-4, with 7 bases fitting TRBD1. The CDR3 runs 15 residues. The V gene's germline CDR1 is MGHRA and CDR2 YSYEKL. J was trimmed by 2 bases and V by 6 bases; bases with no gene match: 6. CDR3: CASRPRGTTNEKLFF. CDR3 in DNA: TGCGCCAGCAGACCCAGGGGGACGACTAATGAAAAACTGTTTTTT.

The genes are TRBV7-9 and TRBJ1-1; possible D gene TRBD1, 6 bases. Deletions cut 4 bases from V and 4 bases from J, with 19 bases between. CDR1 is SEHNR and CDR2 is FQNEAQ in the germline V gene (reference sequence). This CDR3 has 16 residues. CDR3 nucleotides: TGTGCCAGCAGCTCGACGAATCCAGGGGTAGGCACTGAAGCTTTCTTT. Residues: CASSSTNPGVGTEAFF.